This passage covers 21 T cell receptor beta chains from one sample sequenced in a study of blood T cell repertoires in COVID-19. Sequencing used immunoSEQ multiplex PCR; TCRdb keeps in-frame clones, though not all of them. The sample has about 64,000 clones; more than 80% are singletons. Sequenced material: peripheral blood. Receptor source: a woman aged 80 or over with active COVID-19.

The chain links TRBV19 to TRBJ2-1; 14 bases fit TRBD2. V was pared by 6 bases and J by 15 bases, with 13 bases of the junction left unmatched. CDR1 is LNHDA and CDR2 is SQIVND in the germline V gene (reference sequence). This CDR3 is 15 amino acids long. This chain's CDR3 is CASRPGTSGGSLRFF. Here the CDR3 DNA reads TGTGCCAGTAGGCCCGGGACTAGCGGGGGCTCTTTAAGGTTCTTC.

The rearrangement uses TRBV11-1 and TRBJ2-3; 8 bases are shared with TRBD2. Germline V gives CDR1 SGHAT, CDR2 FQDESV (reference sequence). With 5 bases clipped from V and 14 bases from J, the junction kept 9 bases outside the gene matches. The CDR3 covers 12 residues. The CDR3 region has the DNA TGTGCCAGCAGCCTCCTTGGCGGGGGGCCGTATTTT. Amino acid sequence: CASSLLGGGPYF.

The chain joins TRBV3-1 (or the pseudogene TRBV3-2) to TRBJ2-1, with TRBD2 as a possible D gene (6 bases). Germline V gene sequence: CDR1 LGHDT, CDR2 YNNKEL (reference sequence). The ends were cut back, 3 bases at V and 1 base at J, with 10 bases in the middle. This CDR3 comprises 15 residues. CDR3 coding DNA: TGTGCCAGCAGCCATTTAGCGGAATCCTACAATGAGCAGTTCTTC. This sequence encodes CASSHLAESYNEQFF.

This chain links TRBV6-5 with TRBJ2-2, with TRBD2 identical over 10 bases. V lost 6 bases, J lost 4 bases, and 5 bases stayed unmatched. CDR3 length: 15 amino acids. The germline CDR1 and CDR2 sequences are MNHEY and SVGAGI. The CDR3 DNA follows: TGTGCCAGCAGAAGCGGGGGGGCTGGCACCGGGGAGCTGTTTTTT. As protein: CASRSGGAGTGELFF.

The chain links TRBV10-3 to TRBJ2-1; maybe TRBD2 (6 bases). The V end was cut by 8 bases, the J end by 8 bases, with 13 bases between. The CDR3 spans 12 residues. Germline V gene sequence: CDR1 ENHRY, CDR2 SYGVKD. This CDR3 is CAIGPGRHEQFF. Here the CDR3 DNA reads TGTGCCATCGGACCGGGGAGGCATGAGCAGTTCTTC.

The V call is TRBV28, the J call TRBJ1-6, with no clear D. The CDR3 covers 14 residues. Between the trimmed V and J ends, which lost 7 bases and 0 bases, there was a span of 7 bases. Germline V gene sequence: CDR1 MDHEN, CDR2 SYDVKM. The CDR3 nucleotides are TGTGCCAGCACGTTACTCTCCTATAATTCACCCCTCCACTTT. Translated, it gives CASTLLSYNSPLHF. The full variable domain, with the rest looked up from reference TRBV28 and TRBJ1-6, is DVKVTQSSRYLVKRTGEKVFLECVQDMDHENMFWYRQDPGLGLRLIYFSYDVKMKEKGDIPEGYSVSREKKERFSLILESASTNQTSMYLCASTLLSYNSPLHFGNGTRLTVT.

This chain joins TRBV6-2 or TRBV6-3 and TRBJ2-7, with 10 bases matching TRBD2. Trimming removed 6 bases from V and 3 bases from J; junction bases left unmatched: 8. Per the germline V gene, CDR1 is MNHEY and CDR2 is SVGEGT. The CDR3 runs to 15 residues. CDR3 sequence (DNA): TGTGCCAGCAGCTCTCCTAGCGGGAGACGCTACGAGCAGTACTTC. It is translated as CASSSPSGRRYEQYF.

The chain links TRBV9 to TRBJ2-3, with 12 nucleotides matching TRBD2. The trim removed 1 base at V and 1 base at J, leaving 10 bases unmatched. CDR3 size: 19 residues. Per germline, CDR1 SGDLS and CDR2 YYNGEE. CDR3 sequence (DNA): TGTGCCAGCAGCGTACGGACTAGCGGGAACTACCTGGGCACAGATACGCAGTATTTT. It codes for CASSVRTSGNYLGTDTQYF.

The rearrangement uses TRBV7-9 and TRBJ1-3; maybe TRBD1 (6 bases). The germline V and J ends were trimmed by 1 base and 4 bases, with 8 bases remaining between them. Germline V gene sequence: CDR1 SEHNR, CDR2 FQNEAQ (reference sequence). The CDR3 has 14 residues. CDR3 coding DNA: TGTGCCAGCAGCTTAGATGACAGGGGAAACACCATATATTTT. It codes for CASSLDDRGNTIYF.

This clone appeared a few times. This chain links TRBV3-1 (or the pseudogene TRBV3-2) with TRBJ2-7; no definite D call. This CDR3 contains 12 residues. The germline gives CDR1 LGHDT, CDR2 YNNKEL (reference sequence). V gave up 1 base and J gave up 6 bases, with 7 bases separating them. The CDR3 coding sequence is TGTGCCAGCAGCCAAGCTTTCTCCGAGCAGTACTTC. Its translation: CASSQAFSEQYF.

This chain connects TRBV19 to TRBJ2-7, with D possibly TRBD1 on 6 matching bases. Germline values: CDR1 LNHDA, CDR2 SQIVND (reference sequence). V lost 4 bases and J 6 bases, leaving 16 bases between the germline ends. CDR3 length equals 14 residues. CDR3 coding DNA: TGTGCCAGTAGTACGCGGCAGGGGCCGGGCGAGCAGTACTTC. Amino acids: CASSTRQGPGEQYF.

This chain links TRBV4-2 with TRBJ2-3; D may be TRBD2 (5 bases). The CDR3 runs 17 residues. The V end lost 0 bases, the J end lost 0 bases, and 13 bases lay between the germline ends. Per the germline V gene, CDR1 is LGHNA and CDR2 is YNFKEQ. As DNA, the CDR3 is TGTGCCAGCAGCCAAGAATCTATGGGCGGGAGCACAGATACGCAGTATTTT. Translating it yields CASSQESMGGSTDTQYF.

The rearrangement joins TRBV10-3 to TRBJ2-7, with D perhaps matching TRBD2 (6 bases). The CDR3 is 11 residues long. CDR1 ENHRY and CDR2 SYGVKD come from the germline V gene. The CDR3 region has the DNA TGTGTCACGCGTCGGGGGAACGAGCAGTACGTC. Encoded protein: CVTRRGNEQYV.

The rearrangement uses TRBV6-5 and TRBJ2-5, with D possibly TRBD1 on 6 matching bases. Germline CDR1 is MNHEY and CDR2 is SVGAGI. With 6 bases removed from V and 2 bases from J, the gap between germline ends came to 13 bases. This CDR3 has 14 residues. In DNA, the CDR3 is TGTGCCAGCAGGGAGTCACAGGGTCAAGAGACCCAGTACTTC. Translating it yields CASRESQGQETQYF.

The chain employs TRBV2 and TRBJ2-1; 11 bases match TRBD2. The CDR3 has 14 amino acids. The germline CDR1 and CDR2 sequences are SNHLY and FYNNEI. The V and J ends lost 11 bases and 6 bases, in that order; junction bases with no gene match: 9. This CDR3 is CASKDSGGANEQFF. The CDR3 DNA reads TGTGCCTCAAAAGATAGCGGGGGGGCCAATGAGCAGTTCTTC.

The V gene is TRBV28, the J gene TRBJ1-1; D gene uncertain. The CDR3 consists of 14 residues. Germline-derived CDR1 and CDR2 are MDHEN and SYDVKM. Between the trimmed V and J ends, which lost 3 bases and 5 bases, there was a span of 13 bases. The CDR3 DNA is TGTGCCAGCAGTTTCCGGCCGCGGGAAACTGAAGCTTTCTTT. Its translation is CASSFRPRETEAFF.

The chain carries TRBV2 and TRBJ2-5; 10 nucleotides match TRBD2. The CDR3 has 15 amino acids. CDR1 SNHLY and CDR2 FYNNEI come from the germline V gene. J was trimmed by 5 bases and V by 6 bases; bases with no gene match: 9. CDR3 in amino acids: CASSQERGGLETQYF. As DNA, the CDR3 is TGTGCCAGCAGCCAAGAGCGGGGGGGCTTGGAGACCCAGTACTTC.

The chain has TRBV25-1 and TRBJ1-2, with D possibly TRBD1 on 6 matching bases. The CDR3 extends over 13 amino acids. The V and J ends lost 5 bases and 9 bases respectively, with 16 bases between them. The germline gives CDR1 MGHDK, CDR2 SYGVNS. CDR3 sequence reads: CASSKDSPTSYTF. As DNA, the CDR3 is TGTGCCAGCAGTAAGGACAGCCCCACCAGCTACACCTTC.

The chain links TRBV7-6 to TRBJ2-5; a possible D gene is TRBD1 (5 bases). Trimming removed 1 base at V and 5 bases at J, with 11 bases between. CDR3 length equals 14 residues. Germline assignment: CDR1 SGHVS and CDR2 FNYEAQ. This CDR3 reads CASSLVDNGETQYF. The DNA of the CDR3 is TGTGCCAGCAGCTTAGTGGACAATGGGGAGACCCAGTACTTC.

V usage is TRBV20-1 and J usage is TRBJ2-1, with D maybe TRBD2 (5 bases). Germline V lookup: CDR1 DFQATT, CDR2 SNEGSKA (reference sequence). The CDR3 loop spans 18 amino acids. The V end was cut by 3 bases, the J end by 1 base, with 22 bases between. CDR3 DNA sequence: TGCAGTGCTAGTGATCTAGCCGCCGGACTTAATTCCTACAATGAGCAGTTCTTC. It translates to CSASDLAAGLNSYNEQFF.

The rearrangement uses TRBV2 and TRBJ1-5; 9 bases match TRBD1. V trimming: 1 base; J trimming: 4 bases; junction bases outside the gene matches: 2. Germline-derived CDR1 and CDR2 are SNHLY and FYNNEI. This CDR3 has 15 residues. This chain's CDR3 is CASSEVGQGNQPQHF. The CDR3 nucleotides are TGTGCCAGCAGTGAAGTCGGACAGGGGAATCAGCCCCAGCATTTT. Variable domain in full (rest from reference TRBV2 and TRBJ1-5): EPEVTQTPSHQVTQMGQEVILRCVPISNHLYFYWYRQILGQKVEFLVSFYNNEISEKSEIFDDQFSVERPDGSNFTLKIRSTKLEDSAMYFCASSEVGQGNQPQHFGDGTRLSIL.